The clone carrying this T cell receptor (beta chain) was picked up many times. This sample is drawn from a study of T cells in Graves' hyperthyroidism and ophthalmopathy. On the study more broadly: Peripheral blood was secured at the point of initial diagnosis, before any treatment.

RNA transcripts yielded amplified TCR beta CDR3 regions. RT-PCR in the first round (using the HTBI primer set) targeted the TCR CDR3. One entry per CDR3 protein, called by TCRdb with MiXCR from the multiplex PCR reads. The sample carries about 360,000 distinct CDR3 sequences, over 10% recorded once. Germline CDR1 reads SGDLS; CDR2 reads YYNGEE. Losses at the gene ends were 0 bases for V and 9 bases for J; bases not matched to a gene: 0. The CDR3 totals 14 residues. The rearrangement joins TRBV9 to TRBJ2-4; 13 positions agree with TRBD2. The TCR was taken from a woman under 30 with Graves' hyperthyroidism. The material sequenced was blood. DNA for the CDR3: TGTGCCAGCAGCGTAGGACTAGCGGGGGGCATTCAGTACTTC. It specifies CASSVGLAGGIQYF.